One T cell receptor (beta chain) is described in this entry. This sample was taken from a study of control samples from healthy donors and cancer patients. Clones were sequenced by immunoSEQ multiplex PCR, and TCRdb holds only the in-frame ones, with some missing. The sample records 160,000 or so clones, nearly 96% being singletons. Sequenced input: blood. This sequence was found in a woman younger than 45 in good health.

The CDR3: CASTRLGQVNTEAFF. CDR3 DNA: TGTGCCAGTACTAGGCTCGGACAGGTGAACACTGAAGCTTTCTTT. The rearrangement joins TRBV19 to TRBJ1-1; 7 bases fit TRBD1. V lost 7 bases to trimming and J lost 0 bases; unmatched junction nucleotides: 8. CDR3 length equals 15 residues. Germline V gene sequence: CDR1 LNHDA, CDR2 SQIVND (reference sequence).